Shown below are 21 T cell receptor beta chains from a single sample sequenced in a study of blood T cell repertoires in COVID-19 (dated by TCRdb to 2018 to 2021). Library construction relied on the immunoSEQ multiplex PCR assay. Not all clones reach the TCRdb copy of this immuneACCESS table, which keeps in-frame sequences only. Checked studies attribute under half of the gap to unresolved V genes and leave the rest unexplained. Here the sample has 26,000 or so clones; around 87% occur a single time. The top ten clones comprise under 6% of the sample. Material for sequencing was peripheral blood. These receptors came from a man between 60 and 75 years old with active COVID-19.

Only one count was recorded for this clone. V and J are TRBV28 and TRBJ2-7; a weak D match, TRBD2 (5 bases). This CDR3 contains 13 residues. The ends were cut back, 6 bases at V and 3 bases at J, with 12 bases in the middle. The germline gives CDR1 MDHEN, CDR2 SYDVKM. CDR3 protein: CASRPPGSYEQYF. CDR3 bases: TGTGCCAGCAGACCCCCTGGGAGCTACGAGCAGTACTTC.

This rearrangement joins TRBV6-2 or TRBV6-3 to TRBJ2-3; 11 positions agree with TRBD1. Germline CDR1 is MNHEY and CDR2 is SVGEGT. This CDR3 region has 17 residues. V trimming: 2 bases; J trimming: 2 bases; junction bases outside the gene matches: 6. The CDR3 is CASSYTGQGAPTDTQYF. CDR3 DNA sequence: TGTGCCAGCAGTTACACTGGACAGGGGGCCCCCACAGATACGCAGTATTTT.

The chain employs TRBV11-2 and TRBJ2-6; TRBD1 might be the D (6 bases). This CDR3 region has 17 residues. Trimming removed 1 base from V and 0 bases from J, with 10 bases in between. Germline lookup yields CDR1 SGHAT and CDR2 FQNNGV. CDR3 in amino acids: CASSLGGLTSGANVLTF. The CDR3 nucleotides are TGTGCCAGCAGCTTAGGGGGGCTAACCTCTGGGGCCAACGTCCTGACTTTC.

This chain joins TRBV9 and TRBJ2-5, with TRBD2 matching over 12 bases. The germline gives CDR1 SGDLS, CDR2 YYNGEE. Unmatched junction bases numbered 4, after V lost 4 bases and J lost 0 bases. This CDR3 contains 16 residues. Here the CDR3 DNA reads TGTGCCAGCAGCACCCGGACTAGCGGGGACCAAGAGACCCAGTACTTC. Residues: CASSTRTSGDQETQYF.

CDR3 coding DNA: TGCAGCGTCCAGGGGGCGCTGTACGAGCAGTACTTC. It codes for CSVQGALYEQYF. The chain is built from TRBV29-1 and TRBJ2-7; 8 bases fit TRBD1. CDR3 length equals 12 residues. J lost 4 bases, V lost 6 bases, and 5 bases had no gene match. Germline assignment: CDR1 SQVTM and CDR2 ANQGSEA.

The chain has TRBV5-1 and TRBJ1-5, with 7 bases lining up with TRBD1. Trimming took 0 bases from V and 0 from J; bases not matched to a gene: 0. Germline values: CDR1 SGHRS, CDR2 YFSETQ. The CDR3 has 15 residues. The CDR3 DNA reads TGCGCCAGCAGCTTGGACAGGGGTAGCAATCAGCCCCAGCATTTT. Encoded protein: CASSLDRGSNQPQHF.

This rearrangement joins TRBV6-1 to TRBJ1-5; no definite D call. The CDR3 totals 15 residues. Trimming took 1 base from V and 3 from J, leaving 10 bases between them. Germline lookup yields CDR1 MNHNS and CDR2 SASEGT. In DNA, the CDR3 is TGTGCCAGCAGTGAAGATCACCGCTACAATCAGCCCCAGCATTTT. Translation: CASSEDHRYNQPQHF.

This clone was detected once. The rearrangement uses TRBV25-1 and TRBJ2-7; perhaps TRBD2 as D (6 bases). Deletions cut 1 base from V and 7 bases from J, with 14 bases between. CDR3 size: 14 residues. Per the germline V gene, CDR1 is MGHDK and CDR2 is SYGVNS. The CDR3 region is CASSESRGAGEQYF. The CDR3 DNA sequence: TGTGCCAGCAGTGAATCGAGGGGCGCGGGGGAGCAGTACTTC.

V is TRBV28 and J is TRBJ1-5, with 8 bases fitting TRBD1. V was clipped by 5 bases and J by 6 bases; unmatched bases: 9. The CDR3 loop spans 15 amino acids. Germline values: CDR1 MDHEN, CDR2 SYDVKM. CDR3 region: CASSLPGTGGQPQHF. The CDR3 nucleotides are TGTGCCAGCAGTCTCCCCGGGACAGGCGGTCAGCCCCAGCATTTT.

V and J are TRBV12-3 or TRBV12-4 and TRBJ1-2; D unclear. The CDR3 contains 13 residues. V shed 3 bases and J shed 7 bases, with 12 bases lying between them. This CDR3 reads CASSLQVSVGYTF. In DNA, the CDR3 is TGTGCCAGCAGTTTGCAGGTATCCGTTGGCTACACCTTC.

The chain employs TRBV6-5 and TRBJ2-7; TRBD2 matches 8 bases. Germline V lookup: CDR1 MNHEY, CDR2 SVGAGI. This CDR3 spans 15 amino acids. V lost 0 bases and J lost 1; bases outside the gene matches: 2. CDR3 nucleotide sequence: TGTGCCAGCAGTTACTCAACTAGCGGATCCTACGAGCAGTACTTC. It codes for CASSYSTSGSYEQYF.

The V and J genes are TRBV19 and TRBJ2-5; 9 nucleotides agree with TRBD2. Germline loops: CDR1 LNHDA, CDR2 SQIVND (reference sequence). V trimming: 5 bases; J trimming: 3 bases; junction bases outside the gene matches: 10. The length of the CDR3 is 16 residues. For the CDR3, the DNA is TGTGCCAGTAGTCCCCCAGGGCGGGGGGGGGAAGAGACCCAGTACTTC. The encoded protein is CASSPPGRGGEETQYF.

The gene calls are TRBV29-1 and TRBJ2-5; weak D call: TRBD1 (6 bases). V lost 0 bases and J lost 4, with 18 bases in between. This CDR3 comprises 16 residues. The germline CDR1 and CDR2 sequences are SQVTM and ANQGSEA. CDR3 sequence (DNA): TGCAGCGTTGAAGAAGGGGCAGGGGTCGTTGGAGAGACCCAGTACTTC. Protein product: CSVEEGAGVVGETQYF.

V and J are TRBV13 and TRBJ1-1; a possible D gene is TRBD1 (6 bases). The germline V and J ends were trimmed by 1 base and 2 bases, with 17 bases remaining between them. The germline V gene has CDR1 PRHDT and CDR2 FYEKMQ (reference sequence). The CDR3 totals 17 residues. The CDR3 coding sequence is TGTGCCAGCAGCTTAGTATTGACAAGGGACATTAACACTGAAGCTTTCTTT. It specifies CASSLVLTRDINTEAFF.

CDR3 in DNA: TGTGCCAGCAGTGACAGGATGGGAAGCACTGAAGCTTTCTTT. Its translation is CASSDRMGSTEAFF. The chain joins TRBV6-6 to TRBJ1-1; TRBD1 is a possible D gene (6 bases). The V end was cut by 5 bases, the J end by 4 bases, with 14 bases between. The CDR3 spans 14 residues. CDR1 is MNHNY, CDR2 SVGAGI, per germline (reference sequence).

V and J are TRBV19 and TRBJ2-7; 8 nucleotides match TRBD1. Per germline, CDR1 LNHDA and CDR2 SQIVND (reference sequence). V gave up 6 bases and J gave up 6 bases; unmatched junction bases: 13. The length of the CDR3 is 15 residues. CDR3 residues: CASRTTGRGLVEQYF. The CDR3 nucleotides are TGTGCCAGTAGAACGACGGGCAGGGGGCTGGTCGAGCAGTACTTC.

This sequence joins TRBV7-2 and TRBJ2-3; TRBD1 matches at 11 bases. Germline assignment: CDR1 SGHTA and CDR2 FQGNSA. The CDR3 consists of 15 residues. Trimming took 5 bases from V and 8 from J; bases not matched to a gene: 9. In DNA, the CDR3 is TGTGCCAGCAGCACCACCGGGACAGGGGGACTTACGCAGTATTTT. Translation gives CASSTTGTGGLTQYF.

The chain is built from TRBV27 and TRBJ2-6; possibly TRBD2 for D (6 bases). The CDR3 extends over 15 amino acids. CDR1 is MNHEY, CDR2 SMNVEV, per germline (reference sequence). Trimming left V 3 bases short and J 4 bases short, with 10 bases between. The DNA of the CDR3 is TGTGCCAGCAGTTTGCTGGCGGGGGGGGCCAACGTCCTGACTTTC. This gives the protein CASSLLAGGANVLTF.

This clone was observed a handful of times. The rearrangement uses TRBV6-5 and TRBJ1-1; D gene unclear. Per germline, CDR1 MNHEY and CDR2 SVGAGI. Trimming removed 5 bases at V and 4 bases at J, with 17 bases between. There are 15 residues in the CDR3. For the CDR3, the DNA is TGTGCCAGCAGTCCCGCCCTCAGGCGGGGCACTGAAGCTTTCTTT. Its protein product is CASSPALRRGTEAFF.

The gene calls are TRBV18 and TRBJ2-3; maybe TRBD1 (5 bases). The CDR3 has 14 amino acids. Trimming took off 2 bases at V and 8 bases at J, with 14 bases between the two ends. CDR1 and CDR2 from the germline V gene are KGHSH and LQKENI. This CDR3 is CASSPSTAPGTQYF. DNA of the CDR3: TGTGCCAGCTCACCATCGACAGCGCCGGGTACGCAGTATTTT.

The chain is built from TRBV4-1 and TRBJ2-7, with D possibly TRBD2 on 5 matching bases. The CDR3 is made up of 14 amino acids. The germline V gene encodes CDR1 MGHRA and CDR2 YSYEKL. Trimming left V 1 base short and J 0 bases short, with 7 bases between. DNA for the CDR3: TGCGCCAGCAGCCAAGCGGGGAACTCCTACGAGCAGTACTTC. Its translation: CASSQAGNSYEQYF.